This T cell receptor beta chain is drawn from a study of technical replicates of blood from a handful of donors. Profiling relied on immunoSEQ multiplex PCR, and the TCRdb table lists in-frame clones only, not all of them. The sample gives under 85,000 clones, 95% to 97% of which show up once; under 0.35% is in the top ten. Sample: T cells isolated from PBMCs. The sequence was obtained from a human donor in good health.

The CDR3 region is CASSPKSGQFGELFF. CDR3 nucleotides: TGTGCCAGCAGTCCAAAATCGGGACAGTTCGGGGAGCTGTTTTTT. V and J are TRBV2 and TRBJ2-2; the match to TRBD1 covers 7 bases. Germline CDR1 reads SNHLY; CDR2 reads FYNNEI. J gave up 7 bases and V 5 bases, and 10 bases lay outside the gene matches. This CDR3 region has 15 residues.